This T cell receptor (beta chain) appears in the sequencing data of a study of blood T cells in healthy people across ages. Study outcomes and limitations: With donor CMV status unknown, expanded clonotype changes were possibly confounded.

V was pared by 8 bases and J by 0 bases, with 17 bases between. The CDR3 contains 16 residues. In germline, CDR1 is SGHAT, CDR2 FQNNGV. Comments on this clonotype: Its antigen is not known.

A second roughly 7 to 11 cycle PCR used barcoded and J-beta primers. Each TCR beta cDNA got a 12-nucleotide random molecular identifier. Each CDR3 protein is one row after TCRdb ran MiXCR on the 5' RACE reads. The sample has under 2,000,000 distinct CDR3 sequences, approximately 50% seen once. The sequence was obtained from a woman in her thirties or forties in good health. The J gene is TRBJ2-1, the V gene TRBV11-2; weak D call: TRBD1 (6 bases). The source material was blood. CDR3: CASGSRADSSYNEQFF. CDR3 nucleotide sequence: TGTGCCAGCGGATCTAGGGCGGACAGCTCCTACAATGAGCAGTTCTTC.